These T cell receptor beta chains were read from a single sample in a study of beta chain features in type 1 diabetes. Only in-frame clones appear in the TCRdb table, and some are missing; sequencing was by immunoSEQ multiplex PCR. The sample consists of fewer than 200,000 clones, about 9.3% of them appearing once. The sequenced sample was central memory CD4+ T cells from blood. The receptors here all came from a man aged 25 to 45 with type 1 diabetes. Both conserved end residues are trimmed from each CDR3. The order of the fields is V gene, clone size, CDR3 length, J gene, CDR3 protein. Not every row has a clone size; where given, it reads once, few, many or a size class.

v_gene: TRBV7-9
abundance: few
len: 9
j_gene: TRBJ2-5
CDR3aa: ASSFAETQY

v_gene: TRBV11-2
abundance: -
len: 13
j_gene: TRBJ2-5
CDR3aa: ASSFGNTGQETQY

v_gene: TRBV7-6
abundance: few
len: 13
j_gene: TRBJ2-7
CDR3aa: ASSSGLQGTWEQY

v_gene: TRBV11-2
abundance: once
len: 10
j_gene: TRBJ2-1
CDR3aa: ASSLVNNEQF

v_gene: TRBV4-2
abundance: -
len: 12
j_gene: TRBJ1-2
CDR3aa: ASSQDPGSYGYT

v_gene: TRBV5-1
abundance: few
len: 14
j_gene: TRBJ2-1
CDR3aa: ASSSNPSGTYNEQF

v_gene: TRBV19
abundance: -
len: 11
j_gene: TRBJ1-5
CDR3aa: ASAGTADQPQH

v_gene: TRBV18
abundance: few
len: 11
j_gene: TRBJ1-2
CDR3aa: ASSPKEDYGYT

v_gene: TRBV11-3
abundance: -
len: 16
j_gene: TRBJ2-2
CDR3aa: ASSLDQSGSVNTGELF

v_gene: TRBV9
abundance: -
len: 14
j_gene: TRBJ2-1
CDR3aa: ASSVDPSGRYNEQF

v_gene: TRBV14
abundance: few
len: 11
j_gene: TRBJ2-3
CDR3aa: ASSQGRGDTQY

v_gene: TRBV5-1
abundance: -
len: 13
j_gene: TRBJ2-1
CDR3aa: ASSSPGTSGNEQF

v_gene: TRBV4-2
abundance: -
len: 12
j_gene: TRBJ2-7
CDR3aa: ASSQGDTTYEQY

v_gene: TRBV29-1
abundance: few
len: 8
j_gene: TRBJ2-3
CDR3aa: SSFTDTQY

v_gene: TRBV18
abundance: -
len: 12
j_gene: TRBJ2-7
CDR3aa: ASSRTGGTIEQY

v_gene: TRBV18
abundance: -
len: 12
j_gene: TRBJ1-2
CDR3aa: ASSPVGGNYGYT

v_gene: TRBV4-2
abundance: -
len: 12
j_gene: TRBJ1-4
CDR3aa: ASSLGQHDEKLF

v_gene: TRBV9
abundance: -
len: 14
j_gene: TRBJ2-7
CDR3aa: ASSVGSSGPYYEQY

v_gene: TRBV11-2
abundance: few
len: 10
j_gene: TRBJ1-1
CDR3aa: ASSLDQAEAF

v_gene: TRBV5-4
abundance: few
len: 14
j_gene: TRBJ2-1
CDR3aa: ASSGLLAGGPNEQF

v_gene: TRBV10-3
abundance: -
len: 11
j_gene: TRBJ1-1
CDR3aa: AIGLQGRTEAF

v_gene: TRBV7-2
abundance: few
len: 14
j_gene: TRBJ2-7
CDR3aa: ASSLDPGGYGSEQY

v_gene: TRBV7-8
abundance: -
len: 15
j_gene: TRBJ2-2
CDR3aa: ASSSGLAGLGSGELF

v_gene: TRBV2
abundance: -
len: 11
j_gene: TRBJ1-2
CDR3aa: ASSETGGRGYT

v_gene: TRBV9
abundance: few
len: 10
j_gene: TRBJ2-1
CDR3aa: ASSVYGHEQF

v_gene: TRBV7-3
abundance: -
len: 16
j_gene: TRBJ2-1
CDR3aa: ASSLTWAAGSSYNEQF

v_gene: TRBV7-9
abundance: few
len: 11
j_gene: TRBJ2-7
CDR3aa: ASSLGQEAWQY

v_gene: TRBV5-6
abundance: -
len: 13
j_gene: TRBJ2-3
CDR3aa: ASSLESLTTDTQY

v_gene: TRBV9
abundance: once
len: 12
j_gene: TRBJ2-3
CDR3aa: ASSAPGVEDTQY

v_gene: TRBV18
abundance: -
len: 11
j_gene: TRBJ1-1
CDR3aa: ASSQDRVAEAF

v_gene: TRBV28
abundance: -
len: 14
j_gene: TRBJ2-5
CDR3aa: ASSPTSGRGIETQY

v_gene: TRBV7-3
abundance: few
len: 12
j_gene: TRBJ2-3
CDR3aa: ASSPRGNTDTQY

v_gene: TRBV28
abundance: -
len: 12
j_gene: TRBJ2-7
CDR3aa: ASSLTVLIYEQY

v_gene: TRBV19
abundance: -
len: 8
j_gene: TRBJ2-5
CDR3aa: ASKRETQY

v_gene: TRBV4-2
abundance: -
len: 13
j_gene: TRBJ2-7
CDR3aa: ASSQRTSGRYEQY

v_gene: TRBV7-2
abundance: few
len: 13
j_gene: TRBJ2-5
CDR3aa: ASSRPGQGSETQY

v_gene: TRBV28
abundance: -
len: 11
j_gene: TRBJ1-2
CDR3aa: ASSLSGNYGYT

v_gene: TRBV5-4
abundance: few
len: 12
j_gene: TRBJ1-5
CDR3aa: ASRVQGSNQPQH

v_gene: TRBV7-9
abundance: -
len: 15
j_gene: TRBJ2-5
CDR3aa: ASSLTPYASPRETQY

v_gene: TRBV5-1
abundance: -
len: 11
j_gene: TRBJ1-5
CDR3aa: ASSLDGNQPQH

v_gene: TRBV19
abundance: -
len: 12
j_gene: TRBJ1-1
CDR3aa: ASGRDRGLTEAF

v_gene: TRBV11-2
abundance: few
len: 13
j_gene: TRBJ2-2
CDR3aa: ASSLDLPGLGELF

v_gene: TRBV18
abundance: few
len: 14
j_gene: TRBJ1-5
CDR3aa: ASSQGTGALNQPQH

v_gene: TRBV9
abundance: -
len: 14
j_gene: TRBJ1-1
CDR3aa: ASSVGAGREYAEAF

v_gene: TRBV7-9
abundance: few
len: 12
j_gene: TRBJ2-1
CDR3aa: ASSLDIGKSGQF

v_gene: TRBV29-1
abundance: -
len: 12
j_gene: TRBJ2-3
CDR3aa: SVERDISTDTQY

v_gene: TRBV28
abundance: few
len: 12
j_gene: TRBJ1-2
CDR3aa: ASRPEGAIYGYT

v_gene: TRBV15
abundance: few
len: 12
j_gene: TRBJ2-2
CDR3aa: ATSKRQNTGELF

v_gene: TRBV9
abundance: few
len: 12
j_gene: TRBJ2-4
CDR3aa: ASSVEQGGNIQY

v_gene: TRBV18
abundance: few
len: 13
j_gene: TRBJ2-7
CDR3aa: ASSEQGANPYEQY